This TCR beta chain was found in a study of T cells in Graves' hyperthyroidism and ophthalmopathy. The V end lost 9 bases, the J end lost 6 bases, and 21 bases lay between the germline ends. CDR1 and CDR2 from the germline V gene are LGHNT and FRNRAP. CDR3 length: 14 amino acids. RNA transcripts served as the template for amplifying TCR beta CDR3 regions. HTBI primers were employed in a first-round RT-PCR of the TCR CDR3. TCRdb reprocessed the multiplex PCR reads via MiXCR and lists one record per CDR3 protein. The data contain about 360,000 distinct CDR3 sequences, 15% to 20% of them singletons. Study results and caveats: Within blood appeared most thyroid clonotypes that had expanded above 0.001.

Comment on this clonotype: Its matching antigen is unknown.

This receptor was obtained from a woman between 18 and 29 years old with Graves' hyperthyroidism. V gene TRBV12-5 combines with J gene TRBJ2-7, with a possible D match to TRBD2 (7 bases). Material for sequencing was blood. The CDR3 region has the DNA TGTGCTAGCGGAAAACGGGGGGCAAATGGCGAGCAGTACTTC. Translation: CASGKRGANGEQYF.